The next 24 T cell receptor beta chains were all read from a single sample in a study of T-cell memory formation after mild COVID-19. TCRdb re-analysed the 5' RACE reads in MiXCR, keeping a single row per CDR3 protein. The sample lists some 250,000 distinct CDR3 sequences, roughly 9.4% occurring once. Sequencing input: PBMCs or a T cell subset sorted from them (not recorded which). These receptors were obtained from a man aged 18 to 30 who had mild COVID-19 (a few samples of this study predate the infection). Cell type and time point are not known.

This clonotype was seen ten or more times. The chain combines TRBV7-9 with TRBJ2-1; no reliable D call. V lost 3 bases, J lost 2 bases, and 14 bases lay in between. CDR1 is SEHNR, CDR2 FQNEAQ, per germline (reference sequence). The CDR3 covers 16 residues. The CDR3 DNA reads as TGTGCCAGCAGCTTCGACCCCAGGCGAACCTACAATGAGCAGTTCTTC. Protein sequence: CASSFDPRRTYNEQFF.

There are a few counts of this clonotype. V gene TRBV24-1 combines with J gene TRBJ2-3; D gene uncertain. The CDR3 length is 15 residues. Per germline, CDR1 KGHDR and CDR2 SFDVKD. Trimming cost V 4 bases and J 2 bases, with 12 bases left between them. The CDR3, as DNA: TGTGCCACCAGTGAACAAGGCCTTGACACAGATACGCAGTATTTT. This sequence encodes CATSEQGLDTDTQYF.

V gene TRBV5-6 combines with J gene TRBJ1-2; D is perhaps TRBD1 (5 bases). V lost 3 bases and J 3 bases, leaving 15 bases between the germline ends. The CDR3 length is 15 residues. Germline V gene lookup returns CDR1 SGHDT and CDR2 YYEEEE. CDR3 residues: CASSYDRSEYYGYTF. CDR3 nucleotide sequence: TGTGCCAGCAGCTACGACAGAAGTGAATACTATGGCTACACCTTC.

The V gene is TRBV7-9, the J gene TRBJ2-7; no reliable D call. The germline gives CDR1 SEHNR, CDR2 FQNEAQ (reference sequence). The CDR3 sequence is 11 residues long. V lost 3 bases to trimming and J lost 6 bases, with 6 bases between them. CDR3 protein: CASSLSGEQYF. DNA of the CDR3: TGTGCCAGCAGCTTGTCGGGCGAGCAGTACTTC.

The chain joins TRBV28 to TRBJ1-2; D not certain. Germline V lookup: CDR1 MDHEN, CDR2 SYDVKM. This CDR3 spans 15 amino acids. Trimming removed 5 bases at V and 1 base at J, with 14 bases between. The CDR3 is CASSTLTEINYGYTF. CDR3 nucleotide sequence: TGTGCCAGCAGTACCCTGACGGAAATTAACTATGGCTACACCTTC.

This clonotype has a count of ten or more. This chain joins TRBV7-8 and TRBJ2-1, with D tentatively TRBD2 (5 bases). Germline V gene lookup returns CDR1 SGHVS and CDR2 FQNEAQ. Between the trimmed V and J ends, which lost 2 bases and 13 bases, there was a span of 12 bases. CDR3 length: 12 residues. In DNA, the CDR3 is TGTGCCAGCAGCTTACTAGAGACGGGACAGTTCTTC. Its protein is CASSLLETGQFF. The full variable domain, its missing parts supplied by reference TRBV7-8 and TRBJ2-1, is GAGVSQSPRYKVAKRGQDVALRCDPISGHVSLFWYQQALGQGPEFLTYFQNEAQLDKSGLPSDRFFAERPEGSVSTLKIQRTQQEDSAVYLCASSLLETGQFFGPGTRLTVL.

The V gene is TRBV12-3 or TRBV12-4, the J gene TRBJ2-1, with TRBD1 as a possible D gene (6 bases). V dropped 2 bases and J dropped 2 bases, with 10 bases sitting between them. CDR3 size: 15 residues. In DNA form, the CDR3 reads TGTGCCAGCAGTTTAATGGACAGCGCCTACAATGAGCAGTTCTTC. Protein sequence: CASSLMDSAYNEQFF.

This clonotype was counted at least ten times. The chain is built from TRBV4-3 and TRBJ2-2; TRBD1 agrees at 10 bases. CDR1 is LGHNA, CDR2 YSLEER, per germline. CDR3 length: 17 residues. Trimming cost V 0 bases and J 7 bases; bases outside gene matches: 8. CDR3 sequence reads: CASSQELTGGWGGELFF. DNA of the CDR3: TGCGCCAGCAGCCAAGAGCTGACAGGGGGCTGGGGCGGGGAGCTGTTTTTT.

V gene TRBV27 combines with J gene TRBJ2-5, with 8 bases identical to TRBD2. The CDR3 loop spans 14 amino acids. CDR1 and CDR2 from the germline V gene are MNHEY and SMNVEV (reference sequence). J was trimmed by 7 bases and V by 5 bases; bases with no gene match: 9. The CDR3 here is CASSPLGLGGTQYF. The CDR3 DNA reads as TGTGCCAGCAGTCCACTGGGACTAGGTGGGACCCAGTACTTC.

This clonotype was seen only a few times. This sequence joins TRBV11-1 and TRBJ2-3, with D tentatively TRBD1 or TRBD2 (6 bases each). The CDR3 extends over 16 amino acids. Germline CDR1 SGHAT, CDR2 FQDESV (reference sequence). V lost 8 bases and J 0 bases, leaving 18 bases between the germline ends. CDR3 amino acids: CASRRGYSGSTDTQYF. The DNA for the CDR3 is TGTGCCAGCCGGAGGGGGTACAGCGGGAGCACAGATACGCAGTATTTT.

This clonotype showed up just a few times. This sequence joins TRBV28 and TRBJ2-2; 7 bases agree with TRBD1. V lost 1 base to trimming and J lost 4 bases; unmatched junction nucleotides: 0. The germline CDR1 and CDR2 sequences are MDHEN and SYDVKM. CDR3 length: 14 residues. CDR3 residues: CASSLYRGTGELFF. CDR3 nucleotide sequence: TGTGCCAGCAGTTTATACAGGGGCACCGGGGAGCTGTTTTTT. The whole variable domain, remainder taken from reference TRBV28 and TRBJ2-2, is DVKVTQSSRYLVKRTGEKVFLECVQDMDHENMFWYRQDPGLGLRLIYFSYDVKMKEKGDIPEGYSVSREKKERFSLILESASTNQTSMYLCASSLYRGTGELFFGEGSRLTVL.

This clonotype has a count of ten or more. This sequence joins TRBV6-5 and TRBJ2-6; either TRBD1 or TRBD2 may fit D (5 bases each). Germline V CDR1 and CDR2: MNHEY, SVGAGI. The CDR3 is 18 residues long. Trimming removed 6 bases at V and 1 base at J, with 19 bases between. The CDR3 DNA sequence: TGTGCCAGCAGCTTTCAAGAGGGGAGTCAGTCTGGGGCCAACGTCCTGACTTTC. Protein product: CASSFQEGSQSGANVLTF.

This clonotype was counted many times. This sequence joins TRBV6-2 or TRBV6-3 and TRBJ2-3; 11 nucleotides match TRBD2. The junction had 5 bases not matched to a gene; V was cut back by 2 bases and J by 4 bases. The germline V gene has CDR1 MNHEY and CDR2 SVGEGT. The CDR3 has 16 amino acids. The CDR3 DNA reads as TGTGCCAGCAGTTACGTGACTAGCGGGGAGTCAGATACGCAGTATTTT. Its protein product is CASSYVTSGESDTQYF.

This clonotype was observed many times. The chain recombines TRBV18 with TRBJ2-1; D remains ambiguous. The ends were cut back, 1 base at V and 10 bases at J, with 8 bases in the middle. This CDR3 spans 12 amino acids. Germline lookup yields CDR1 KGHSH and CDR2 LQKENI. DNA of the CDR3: TGTGCCAGCTCACCACGTAACGCCGAGCAGTTCTTC. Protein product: CASSPRNAEQFF. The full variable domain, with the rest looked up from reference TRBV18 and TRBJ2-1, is NAGVMQNPRHLVRRRGQEARLRCSPMKGHSHVYWYRQLPEEGLKFMVYLQKENIIDESGMPKERFSAEFPKEGPSILRIQQVVRGDSAAYFCASSPRNAEQFFGPGTRLTVL.

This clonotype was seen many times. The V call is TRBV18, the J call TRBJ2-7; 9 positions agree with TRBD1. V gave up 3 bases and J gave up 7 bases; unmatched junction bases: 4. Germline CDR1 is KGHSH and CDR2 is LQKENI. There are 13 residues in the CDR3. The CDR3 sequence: CASSPDRGGEQYV. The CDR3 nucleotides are TGTGCCAGCTCACCGGACAGGGGAGGGGAGCAGTACGTC.

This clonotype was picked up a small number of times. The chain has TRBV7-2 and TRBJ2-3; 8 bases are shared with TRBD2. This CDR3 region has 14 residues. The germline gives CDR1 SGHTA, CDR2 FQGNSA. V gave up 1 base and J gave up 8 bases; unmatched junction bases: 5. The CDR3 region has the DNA TGTGCCAGCAGCTTAGTGGGACTAGAGAGTACGCAGTATTTT. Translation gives CASSLVGLESTQYF.

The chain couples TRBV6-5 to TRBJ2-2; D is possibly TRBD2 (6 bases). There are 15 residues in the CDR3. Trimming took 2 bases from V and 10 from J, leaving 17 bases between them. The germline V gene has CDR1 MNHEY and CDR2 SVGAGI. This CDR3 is CASSYRASAAVELFF. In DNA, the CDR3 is TGTGCCAGCAGTTACCGGGCTAGCGCGGCCGTGGAGCTGTTTTTT.

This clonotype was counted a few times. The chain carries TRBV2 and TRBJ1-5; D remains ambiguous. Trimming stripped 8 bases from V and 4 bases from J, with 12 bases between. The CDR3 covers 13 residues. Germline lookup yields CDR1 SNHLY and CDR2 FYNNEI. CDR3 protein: CASAAYQNQPQHF. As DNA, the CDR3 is TGTGCCAGCGCAGCGTACCAAAATCAGCCCCAGCATTTT.

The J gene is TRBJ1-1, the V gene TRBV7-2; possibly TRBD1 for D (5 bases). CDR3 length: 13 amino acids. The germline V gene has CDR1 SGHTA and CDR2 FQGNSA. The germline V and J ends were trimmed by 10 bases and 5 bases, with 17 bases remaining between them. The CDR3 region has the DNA TGTGCCATCAGTTCTATCAGGGATACTGAAGCTTTCTTT. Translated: CAISSIRDTEAFF.

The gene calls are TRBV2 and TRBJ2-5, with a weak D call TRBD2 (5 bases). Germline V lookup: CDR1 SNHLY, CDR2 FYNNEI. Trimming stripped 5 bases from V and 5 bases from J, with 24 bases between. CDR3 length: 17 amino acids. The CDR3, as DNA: TGTGCCAGCAGTCCTCCGAGGGCTGGGCTCCTCGGGGAGACCCAGTACTTC. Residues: CASSPPRAGLLGETQYF.

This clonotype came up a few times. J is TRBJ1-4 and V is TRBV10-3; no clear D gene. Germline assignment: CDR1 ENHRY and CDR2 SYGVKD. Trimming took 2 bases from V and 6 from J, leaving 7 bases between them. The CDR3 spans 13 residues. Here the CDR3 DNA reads TGTGCCATCAGTGAGGGGCGGGATGAAAAACTGTTTTTT. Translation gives CAISEGRDEKLFF.

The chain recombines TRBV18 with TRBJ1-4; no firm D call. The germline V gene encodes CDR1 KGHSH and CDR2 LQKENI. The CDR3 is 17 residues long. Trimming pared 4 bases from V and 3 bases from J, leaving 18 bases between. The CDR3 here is CASSQNNDAQANEKLFF. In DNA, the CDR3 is TGTGCCAGCTCACAGAACAACGACGCGCAGGCTAATGAAAAACTGTTTTTT.

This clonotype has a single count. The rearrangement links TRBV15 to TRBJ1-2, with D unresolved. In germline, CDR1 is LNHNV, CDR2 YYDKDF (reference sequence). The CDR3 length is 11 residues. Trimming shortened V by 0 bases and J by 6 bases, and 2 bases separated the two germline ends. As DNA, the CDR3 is TGTGCCACCAGCAGAGATAATGGCTACACCTTC. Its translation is CATSRDNGYTF.

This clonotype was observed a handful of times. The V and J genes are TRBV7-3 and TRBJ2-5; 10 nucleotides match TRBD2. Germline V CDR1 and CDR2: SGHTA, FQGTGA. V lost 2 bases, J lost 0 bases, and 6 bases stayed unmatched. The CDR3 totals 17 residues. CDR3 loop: CASSLEGTSVNQETQYF. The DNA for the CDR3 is TGTGCCAGCAGCTTAGAGGGGACTAGCGTAAACCAAGAGACCCAGTACTTC.